This T cell receptor beta chain originates from a study of a mutant IDH1 vaccine in newly diagnosed glioma. A few counts support this clone. The antigen is undetermined. Looked up from germline, CDR1 is SGHRS and CDR2 is YFSETQ. The CDR3 has 15 amino acids. V trimming: 3 bases; J trimming: 3 bases; junction bases outside the gene matches: 5. Specified time point: week 35, safety follow-up. The investigators gave 300 ug of mutant IDH1 20-mer peptide in each vaccine dose, together with topical imiquimod. The repertoire was sequenced with immunoSEQ multiplex PCR; TCRdb's copy has only in-frame clones and lacks some. The data hold 50,000 to 75,000 clones, with 74% observed a single time.

The source material was PBMCs, sampled from a glioma patient whose treatment included an IDH1 peptide vaccine. The chain has TRBV5-1 and TRBJ2-3; the match to TRBD2 covers 9 bases. This TCR was recovered from a man aged 45-60 years with glioma. As DNA, the CDR3 is TGCGCCAGCAGCTACGAAGCGGGGGGAACAGATACGCAGTATTTT. It specifies CASSYEAGGTDTQYF.